This is a list of T cell receptor beta chains from one sample in a study of blood T cell repertoires in COVID-19. Method: immunoSEQ multiplex PCR; TCRdb's copy keeps in-frame clones and lacks some. Found here are 95,000 to 110,000 clones, roughly 87% of them singletons; the top ten hold 6% to 6.5%. The sequencing sample was made of peripheral blood. These receptors were taken from a human donor in a cohort sampled during active COVID-19. Both conserved end residues are part of each CDR3. Fields, in order: D gene, V gene, CDR3 length, J gene, clone size, CDR3 protein, CDR3 DNA. D genes are given only for firm matches. Size is omitted from some rows. Given values are once, few, many or a class for expanded clones.

TRBD2,TRBV19,16,TRBJ2-7,.,CASSIAGVEKPYEQYF,TGTGCCAGTAGTATTGCGGGGGTGGAGAAACCCTACGAGCAGTACTTC
.,TRBV5-1,18,TRBJ2-3,.,CASSESIPRPGGTDTQYF,TGCGCCAGCTCTGAATCCATCCCGCGCCCGGGGGGCACAGATACGCAGTATTTT
TRBD2,TRBV9,15,TRBJ2-7,few,CASSVGLAGTYEQYF,TGTGCCAGCAGCGTAGGACTAGCGGGAACCTACGAGCAGTACTTC
.,TRBV25-1,10,TRBJ1-2,.,CASQGAGYTF,TGTGCCAGCCAAGGGGCCGGCTACACCTTC
.,TRBV3-1/TRBV3-2,12,TRBJ1-6,few,CASSPTGSPLHF,TGTGCCAGCAGCCCCACGGGGTCACCCCTCCACTTT
.,TRBV24-1,11,TRBJ2-7,.,CATSETGEQYF,TGTGCCACCAGTGAAACCGGGGAGCAGTACTTC
TRBD1,TRBV10-3,14,TRBJ2-1,once,CAISGQGAFNEQFF,TGTGCCATCAGTGGTCAGGGGGCTTTCAATGAGCAGTTCTTC
.,TRBV11-1,14,TRBJ1-3,.,CASTSGTSLNTIYF,TGTGCCAGCACCTCCGGGACATCTCTAAACACCATATATTTT
.,TRBV3-1/TRBV3-2,13,TRBJ2-7,.,CASSQETAYEQYF,TGTGCCAGCAGCCAAGAAACAGCCTACGAGCAGTACTTC
.,TRBV11-2,16,TRBJ2-3,.,CASSLVRTLSTDTQYF,TGTGCCAGCAGCTTAGTTCGGACACTAAGCACAGATACGCAGTATTTT
TRBD2,TRBV27,15,TRBJ2-2,.,CASSPLAVNTGELFF,TGTGCCAGCAGCCCTCTAGCGGTGAACACCGGGGAGCTGTTTTTT
.,TRBV19,14,TRBJ2-1,.,CASSLQGLYNEQFF,TGTGCCAGTAGTCTCCAGGGTCTCTACAATGAGCAGTTCTTC
TRBD1,TRBV7-9,15,TRBJ1-4,.,CASSTGDRIGEKLFF,TGTGCCAGCAGCACGGGGGACAGAATAGGTGAAAAACTGTTTTTT
.,TRBV5-6,14,TRBJ2-3,few,CASSLAGNTDTQYF,TGTGCCAGCAGCTTGGCGGGGAACACAGATACGCAGTATTTT
.,TRBV30,14,TRBJ1-6,.,CAWIGGFGNSPLHF,TGTGCCTGGATAGGAGGGTTCGGTAATTCACCCCTCCACTTT
TRBD2,TRBV6-1,20,TRBJ2-1,.,CASSAFGLAVPAGPYNEQFF,TGTGCCAGCAGTGCTTTCGGACTAGCGGTCCCGGCGGGGCCATACAATGAGCAGTTCTTC
.,TRBV5-1,15,TRBJ2-5,.,CASSLAGTIQETQYF,TGCGCCAGCAGCTTGGCAGGTACGATTCAAGAGACCCAGTACTTC
.,TRBV13,14,TRBJ1-3,.,CASSFQGSGNTIYF,TGTGCCAGCAGCTTCCAGGGTTCTGGAAACACCATATATTTT
.,TRBV19,14,TRBJ1-4,.,CASPTGVPNEKLFF,TGTGCCAGCCCCACGGGGGTTCCTAATGAAAAACTGTTTTTT
.,TRBV7-9,14,TRBJ2-7,once,CASSLASRGIEQYF,TGTGCCAGCAGCTTAGCGTCAAGAGGGATCGAGCAGTACTTC
.,TRBV27,13,TRBJ1-5,.,CASSLRVGQPQHF,TGTGCCAGCAGTTTGAGGGTAGGGCAGCCCCAGCATTTT
TRBD2,TRBV10-3,14,TRBJ2-3,.,CAISFSGSGDTQYF,TGTGCCATCAGTTTTAGCGGGAGTGGAGATACGCAGTATTTT
.,TRBV6-6,12,TRBJ2-7,few,CASSSTWYEQYF,TGTGCCAGCAGTTCTACCTGGTACGAGCAGTACTTC
.,TRBV24-1,12,TRBJ2-7,.,CATGQTDTEQYF,TGTGCCACCGGACAGACCGATACCGAGCAGTACTTC
.,TRBV10-3,14,TRBJ1-2,.,CAISKDSAASGYTF,TGTGCCATCAGTAAGGACAGTGCTGCCTCTGGCTACACCTTC
.,TRBV5-4,14,TRBJ2-7,.,CASSRLGGNYEQYF,TGTGCCAGCAGTCGTCTGGGGGGAAACTACGAGCAGTACTTC
.,TRBV27,14,TRBJ2-7,.,CASSHDSLAYEQYF,TGTGCCAGCAGTCACGACAGCCTCGCCTACGAGCAGTACTTC
TRBD2,TRBV7-9,16,TRBJ2-1,.,CASSLILVAGNNEQFF,TGTGCCAGCAGCTTAATTTTGGTAGCGGGAAACAATGAGCAGTTCTTC
.,TRBV14,15,TRBJ2-5,.,CASSQDWARKETQYF,TGTGCCAGCAGCCAAGATTGGGCCAGAAAAGAGACCCAGTACTTC
.,TRBV27,14,TRBJ1-6,.,CASSSSGARSPLHF,TGTGCCAGCAGTTCCTCTGGGGCACGTTCACCCCTCCACTTT
.,TRBV25-1,14,TRBJ1-2,.,CASSEAPGVYGYTF,TGTGCCAGCAGTGAAGCCCCAGGGGTCTATGGCTACACCTTC
.,TRBV4-1,14,TRBJ1-2,.,CASSQARVQSGYTF,TGCGCCAGCAGCCAAGCCCGGGTACAAAGTGGCTACACCTTC
.,TRBV24-1,15,TRBJ2-3,.,CATSDPYLSTDTQYF,TGTGCCACCAGTGATCCCTACCTGAGCACAGATACGCAGTATTTT
TRBD1,TRBV5-4,13,TRBJ1-2,.,CASSLRTGVDYTF,TGTGCCAGCAGTTTGAGGACAGGGGTCGACTACACCTTC
TRBD1,TRBV2,16,TRBJ1-2,few,CASRIKWGQEEFRYTF,TGTGCCAGCAGAATAAAATGGGGACAGGAGGAGTTCCGCTACACCTTC
.,TRBV28,12,TRBJ1-5,.,CASSPSEEQEHF,TGTGCCAGCAGTCCGAGCGAGGAACAGGAGCATTTT
.,TRBV9,15,TRBJ2-3,.,CASSVGWEAGRTQYF,TGTGCCAGCAGCGTAGGGTGGGAGGCCGGTAGAACGCAGTATTTT
TRBD2,TRBV19,15,TRBJ2-7,.,CASSGTSGRKYEQYF,TGTGCCAGTAGTGGGACTAGCGGGAGGAAGTACGAGCAGTACTTC
TRBD1,TRBV18,14,TRBJ2-1,.,CASSPGQGAHEQFF,TGTGCCAGCTCACCAGGACAGGGGGCTCATGAGCAGTTCTTC
TRBD1,TRBV14,15,TRBJ2-1,once,CASSGRTGSVDEQFF,TGTGCCAGCAGCGGAAGGACAGGTTCGGTTGATGAGCAGTTCTTC
.,TRBV5-6,14,TRBJ2-4,once,CASSSSGLKNIQYF,TGTGCCAGCAGCTCCTCAGGGCTCAAAAACATTCAGTACTTC
.,TRBV3-1/TRBV3-2,15,TRBJ1-4,.,CASSPVGATNEKLFF,TGTGCCAGCAGCCCCGTCGGGGCAACTAATGAAAAACTGTTTTTT
TRBD2,TRBV7-2,17,TRBJ2-1,once,CASSLVLAGGTPDEQFF,TGTGCCAGCAGCTTAGTACTAGCGGGGGGAACCCCGGATGAGCAGTTCTTC
TRBD1,TRBV27,15,TRBJ2-7,.,CASSAEVTGAYEQYF,TGTGCCAGCAGTGCCGAAGTGACAGGGGCCTACGAGCAGTACTTC
.,TRBV4-1,15,TRBJ2-3,few,CASSPTGVPTDTQYF,TGCGCCAGCAGCCCGACCGGGGTACCCACAGATACGCAGTATTTT
TRBD1,TRBV11-1,15,TRBJ1-1,.,CASSLKMTGGREAFF,TGTGCCAGCAGCCTAAAGATGACAGGGGGTCGGGAAGCTTTCTTT
.,TRBV28,13,TRBJ1-5,.,CASMERRGRPQHF,TGTGCCAGCATGGAACGGCGGGGGCGGCCCCAGCATTTT